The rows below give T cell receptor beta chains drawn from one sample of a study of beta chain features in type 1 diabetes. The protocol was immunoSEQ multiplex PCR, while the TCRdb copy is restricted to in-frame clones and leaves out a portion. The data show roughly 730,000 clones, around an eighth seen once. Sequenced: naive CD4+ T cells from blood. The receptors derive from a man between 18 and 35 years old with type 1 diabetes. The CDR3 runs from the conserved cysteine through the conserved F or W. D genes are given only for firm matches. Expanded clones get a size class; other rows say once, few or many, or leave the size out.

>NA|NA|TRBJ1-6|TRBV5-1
CASSLKGRDSPLHF
TGCGCCAGCAGCTTGAAGGGGCGTGATTCACCCCTCCACTTT
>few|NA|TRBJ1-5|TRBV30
CAWSNRGNQPQHF
TGTGCCTGGAGTAACCGGGGCAATCAGCCCCAGCATTTT
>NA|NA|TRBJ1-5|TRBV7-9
CASSLGGATQPQHF
TGTGCCAGCAGCTTAGGGGGGGCGACCCAGCCCCAGCATTTT
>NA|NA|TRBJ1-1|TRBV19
CASSIKLQSF
TGTGCCAGTAGTATTAAGTTGCAGAGCTTT
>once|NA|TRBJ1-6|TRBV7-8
CASSLDERYNSPLHF
TGTGCCAGCAGCTTAGATGAACGGTATAATTCACCCCTCCACTTT
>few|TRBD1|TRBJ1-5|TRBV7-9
CASSPFTGGNNQPQHF
TGTGCCAGCAGCCCATTCACAGGGGGTAACAATCAGCCCCAGCATTTT
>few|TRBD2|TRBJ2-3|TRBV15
CATKPGGMTDTQYF
TGTGCCACCAAACCGGGGGGAATGACAGATACGCAGTATTTT
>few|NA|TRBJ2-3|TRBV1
CTSSHPSRADTQYF
TGCACCAGCAGCCACCCTAGCCGGGCAGATACGCAGTATTTT
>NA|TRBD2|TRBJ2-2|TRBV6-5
CASASPGGTGELFF
TGTGCCAGCGCCTCGCCGGGGGGCACCGGGGAGCTGTTTTTT
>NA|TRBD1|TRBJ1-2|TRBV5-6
CASSIGTERSYTF
TGTGCCAGCAGCATAGGGACAGAAAGGAGCTACACCTTC
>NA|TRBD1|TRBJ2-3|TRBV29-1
CSAGSPGQPGDTQYF
TGCAGCGCCGGGTCCCCGGGACAGCCAGGAGATACGCAGTATTTT